These T cell receptor beta chains were read from a single sample in a study of regulatory T cells. Sequenced by immunoSEQ multiplex PCR; TCRdb stores in-frame clones only, minus some. The repertoire holds almost 30,000 clones, with just under 95% as singletons. Sequences were obtained from conventional CD4+ T cells sorted from blood. Receptors were obtained from a person under 30 with CD3G deficiency. Each CDR3 is given with its conserved first and last residue. Each record gives: clone size, V gene, J gene, D gene, CDR3 DNA, CDR3 protein. D genes are given only for firm matches. Size values are once, few and many counts, or a class for expanded clones, and some rows have none.

NA	TRBV4-1	TRBJ1-1	NA	TGCGCCAGCAGCCAAGACCTCACAGGGTCGAACACTGAAGCTTTCTTT	CASSQDLTGSNTEAFF
NA	TRBV11-2	TRBJ1-2	TRBD1	TGTGCCAGCAGCCTAGGGGGCACCTATGGCTACACCTTC	CASSLGGTYGYTF
NA	TRBV29-1	TRBJ2-3	TRBD1	TGCAGCGTTGCAGGGGGCAAAAGCACAGATACGCAGTATTTT	CSVAGGKSTDTQYF
NA	TRBV30	TRBJ2-2	NA	TGTGCCTGGAGTGCCGGCGGGGAGCTGTTTTTT	CAWSAGGELFF
once	TRBV5-5	TRBJ2-7	NA	TGTGCCAGCAGCCGCAGGACGTCAGGGGACCTAGCCTCCTACGAGCAGTACTTC	CASSRRTSGDLASYEQYF
NA	TRBV19	TRBJ1-5	NA	TGTGCCAGTAGTATAGTGGGCAGGTTGCAGGGTTCGAATCAGCCCCAGCATTTT	CASSIVGRLQGSNQPQHF
NA	TRBV25-1	TRBJ2-3	TRBD2	TGTGCCAGCAGTGAATGGCTTGGGACTAGTACAGATACGCAGTATTTT	CASSEWLGTSTDTQYF
NA	TRBV28	TRBJ2-2	NA	TGTGCCAGCAGTTTACACGGGACGAACGGGGAGCTGTTTTTT	CASSLHGTNGELFF
NA	TRBV6-6	TRBJ2-7	TRBD1	TGTGCCAGCAGTTACCTTGGGACAGGGTTCGCTAACGAGCAGTACTTC	CASSYLGTGFANEQYF
NA	TRBV2	TRBJ2-2	NA	TGTGCCAGCAGCTGGGGGGGGCACGGGGAGCTGTTTTTT	CASSWGGHGELFF
NA	TRBV5-1	TRBJ2-4	TRBD1	TGCGCCAGCAGCCCCGGACAGGGGGCCTCAAACATTCAGTACTTC	CASSPGQGASNIQYF
NA	TRBV10-2	TRBJ2-3	TRBD2	TGCGCCAGCAGTGAGTTCTCAGGGATCGGGGGGATGGCTACGCAGTATTTT	CASSEFSGIGGMATQYF
NA	TRBV4-2	TRBJ2-1	NA	TGTGCCAGCAGCAAAGCGGACACGAATGAGCAGTTCTTC	CASSKADTNEQFF
NA	TRBV5-1	TRBJ2-6	NA	TGCGCCAGCAGCTTGGACGGCCTCCGGGCCAACGTCCTGACTTTC	CASSLDGLRANVLTF
NA	TRBV5-1	TRBJ1-1	NA	TGCGCCAGCAGCTTGACGGGGAACACTGAAGCTTTCTTT	CASSLTGNTEAFF
NA	TRBV6-5	TRBJ2-3	NA	TGTGCCAGCTACGATGGCCGGGAGACGTCAGATACGCAGTATTTT	CASYDGRETSDTQYF
NA	TRBV6-1	TRBJ2-5	NA	TGTGCCAGCAGTGAAGTAGAGACCCAGTACTTC	CASSEVETQYF
few	TRBV6-1	TRBJ2-5	NA	TGTGCCAGCAGTGTTGGGGGATTGAGAGAGACCCAGTACTTC	CASSVGGLRETQYF
NA	TRBV5-1	TRBJ1-1	NA	TGCGCCAGCAGCTTGACAGGGAAAGGGAACACTGAAGCTTTCTTT	CASSLTGKGNTEAFF
NA	TRBV7-9	TRBJ2-1	NA	TGTGCCAGCAGCTTAAGCACCTCCTACAATGAGCAGTTCTTC	CASSLSTSYNEQFF
NA	TRBV7-2	TRBJ2-7	TRBD2	TGTGCCAGCAGCTTACGGACTAGCTCGCCCTACGAGCAGTACTTC	CASSLRTSSPYEQYF
NA	TRBV28	TRBJ1-2	TRBD1	TGTGCCAGCAGCTCGGGACAGTCCTATGGCTACACCTTC	CASSSGQSYGYTF
NA	TRBV28	TRBJ2-7	NA	TGTGCCAGCAGTCAATATCGTTGGGAAGGGCAGTACTTC	CASSQYRWEGQYF
NA	TRBV28	TRBJ2-2	TRBD1	TGTGCCAGCAGACAAAAGGACAGGAAAATTAGGGAGCTGTTTTTT	CASRQKDRKIRELFF
NA	TRBV28	TRBJ2-1	NA	TGTGCCAGCAGTTTAAAGGCAAGCCGTGAGCAGTTCTTC	CASSLKASREQFF
NA	TRBV6-1	TRBJ2-7	NA	TGTGCCAGCCAGTATAGCGGCCCCTACGAGCAGTACTTC	CASQYSGPYEQYF
NA	TRBV20-1	TRBJ1-1	NA	TGCAGTGCTAGTAGGGGCTATGAAGCTTTCTTT	CSASRGYEAFF
NA	TRBV2	TRBJ1-1	NA	TGTGCCAGCAGTGAATATGCGGTGAACACTGAAGCTTTCTTT	CASSEYAVNTEAFF
NA	TRBV11-2	TRBJ1-4	NA	TGTGCCAGCACCGGGTGGCGGGAAGCTAATGAAAAACTGTTTTTT	CASTGWREANEKLFF
NA	TRBV7-2	TRBJ2-2	NA	TGTGCCAGCAGCCTGGCGTCGCCCTGGCGCAGGGTCGGGGAGCTGTTTTTT	CASSLASPWRRVGELFF
NA	TRBV5-1	TRBJ1-5	NA	TGCGCCAGCAGCTTGGATGGGCAGGGGAATCAGCCCCAGCATTTT	CASSLDGQGNQPQHF
NA	TRBV4-1	TRBJ2-6	NA	TGCGCCAGCAGCCAAGGGGCGGCCCGGGGCTCTGGGGCCAACGTCCTGACTTTC	CASSQGAARGSGANVLTF
NA	TRBV28	TRBJ2-1	TRBD1	TGTGCCAGCAGGCCGGGACAGGGCCTTTACAATGAGCAGTTCTTC	CASRPGQGLYNEQFF
once	TRBV5-1	TRBJ2-5	NA	TGCGCCAGCAGCTCATACAGGAAGGGAACCCAGTACTTC	CASSSYRKGTQYF
NA	TRBV7-9	TRBJ2-3	TRBD2	TGTGCCAGCAGCTTAGCGCTAGCGGGGGCAGATACGCAGTATTTT	CASSLALAGADTQYF
NA	TRBV28	TRBJ2-2	NA	TGTGCCAGCAGTGTGCCGGGACTTACGAACACCGGGGAGCTGTTTTTT	CASSVPGLTNTGELFF
NA	TRBV28	TRBJ1-2	NA	TGTGCCAGCGGGACACCCTATGGCTACACCTTC	CASGTPYGYTF
NA	TRBV7-2	TRBJ1-1	NA	TGTGCCAGCAGCTCCATGATGAACACTGAAGCTTTCTTT	CASSSMMNTEAFF
NA	TRBV7-9	TRBJ2-3	NA	TGTGCCAGCAGCTTCCTCGGATCCAAGGCGCAGTATTTT	CASSFLGSKAQYF
NA	TRBV5-1	TRBJ2-6	NA	TGCGCCAGCAGCTCAGGGTGGCCCCTCTCTGGGGCCAACGTCCTGACTTTC	CASSSGWPLSGANVLTF
NA	TRBV5-1	TRBJ1-2	NA	TGCGCCAGCAGCCCACCTGGACAGCTTTTCAGCTACACCTTC	CASSPPGQLFSYTF
NA	TRBV28	TRBJ1-2	TRBD1	TGTGCCAGCAGGGGCACAGGGGTAGGGTATGGCTACACCTTC	CASRGTGVGYGYTF
few	TRBV28	TRBJ2-2	NA	TGTGCCAGCGGCCCCCTTGTTCACACCGGGGAGCTGTTTTTT	CASGPLVHTGELFF
NA	TRBV5-4	TRBJ2-3	TRBD2	TGTGCCAGCAGCTTACGCGCTAGCGGGGGAGGAGATACGCAGTATTTT	CASSLRASGGGDTQYF
NA	TRBV27	TRBJ2-7	NA	TGTGCCAGCAGGAGTCTCGCCTACGAGCAGTACTTC	CASRSLAYEQYF
NA	TRBV5-6	TRBJ1-2	NA	TGTGCCAGCAGCTTCCCAGGGCCGGGCTATGGCTACACCTTC	CASSFPGPGYGYTF
few	TRBV6-6	TRBJ2-5	NA	TGTGCCAGCAGTTACTCATGGGGCCAAGAGACCCAGTACTTC	CASSYSWGQETQYF
NA	TRBV5-1	TRBJ2-6	NA	TGCGCCAGCTCTCCGCGGTACCCTGGGGCCAACGTCCTGACTTTC	CASSPRYPGANVLTF
NA	TRBV10-3	TRBJ2-2	NA	TGTGCCACCGCACCCTCACAACAGGGTAGGACCGGGGAGCTGTTTTTT	CATAPSQQGRTGELFF
few	TRBV5-1	TRBJ2-3	NA	TGCGCCAGCAGCTCGCTAGAAGCAACAGATACGCAGTATTTT	CASSSLEATDTQYF
NA	TRBV9	TRBJ2-2	NA	TGTGCCAGCAGCGTAGCTGGGACTTTGAACACCGGGGAGCTGTTTTTT	CASSVAGTLNTGELFF
NA	TRBV5-1	TRBJ2-2	NA	TGCGCCAGCAGCTTGCGGGGGTCGGTGGACGGGGAGCTGTTTTTT	CASSLRGSVDGELFF
NA	TRBV10-3	TRBJ2-3	NA	TGTGCCATCAGTGAGGGGCCACACAGAGATACGCAGTATTTT	CAISEGPHRDTQYF
NA	TRBV7-9	TRBJ2-2	TRBD2	TGTGCCAGCGGCAGCGGGAGAGGGGAGCTGTTTTTT	CASGSGRGELFF
NA	TRBV7-9	TRBJ2-1	TRBD2	TGTGCCAGCAGCTCTCTAGCGGGAGGGGGCAATGAGCAGTTCTTC	CASSSLAGGGNEQFF
once	TRBV5-1	TRBJ2-1	NA	TGCGCCAGCAGCTTGGGGTCAGCCAATTTATACAATGAGCAGTTCTTC	CASSLGSANLYNEQFF
once	TRBV7-9	TRBJ1-4	TRBD1	TGTGCCAGCAGCTCAGGACAGGGGGGACCTAATGAAAAACTGTTTTTT	CASSSGQGGPNEKLFF